This T cell receptor (beta chain) comes out of a study of tumor and adjacent non-tumor tissue in lung cancer. TCRbeta libraries were built with three rounds of nested PCR, modified from ARM-PCR. TCRdb reprocessed the multiplex PCR reads with MiXCR, giving one entry per CDR3 protein. The sample lists about 80,000 distinct CDR3 sequences, roughly 80% occurring once. Germline-derived CDR1 and CDR2 are MDHEN and SYDVKM. This CDR3 region has 15 residues. The template was RNA from unsorted bulk tissue. Points on this clonotype: At one of its ends the junction is not consistent with the germline gene, which may arise from a read error.

Sequences were obtained from lung tumor tissue. The receptor's source is a woman aged 45-65 years with non-small cell lung cancer. The rearrangement joins TRBV28 to TRBJ2-7; D may be TRBD1 (6 bases). The CDR3 is CANSSSGQLSYEQYF. The CDR3 DNA is TGTGCCAACAGTTCGTCCGGACAGCTATCCTATGAGCAGTACTTC.